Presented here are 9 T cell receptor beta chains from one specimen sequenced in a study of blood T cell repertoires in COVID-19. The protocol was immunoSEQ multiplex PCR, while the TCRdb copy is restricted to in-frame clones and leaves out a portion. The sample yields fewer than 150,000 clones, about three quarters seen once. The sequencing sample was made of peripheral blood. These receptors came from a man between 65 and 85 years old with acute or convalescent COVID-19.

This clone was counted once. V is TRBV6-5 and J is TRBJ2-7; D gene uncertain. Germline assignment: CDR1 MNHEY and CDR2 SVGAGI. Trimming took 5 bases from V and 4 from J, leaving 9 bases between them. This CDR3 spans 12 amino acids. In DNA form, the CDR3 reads TGTGCCAGCAGTCCCTCTAGTTACGAGCAGTACTTC. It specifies CASSPSSYEQYF.

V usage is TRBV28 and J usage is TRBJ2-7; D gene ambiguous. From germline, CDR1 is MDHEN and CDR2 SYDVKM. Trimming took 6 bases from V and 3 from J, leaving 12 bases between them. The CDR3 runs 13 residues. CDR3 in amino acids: CASRSGQSYEQYF. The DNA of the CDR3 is TGTGCCAGCAGGTCTGGCCAAAGCTACGAGCAGTACTTC. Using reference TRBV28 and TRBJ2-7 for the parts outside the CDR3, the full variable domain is DVKVTQSSRYLVKRTGEKVFLECVQDMDHENMFWYRQDPGLGLRLIYFSYDVKMKEKGDIPEGYSVSREKKERFSLILESASTNQTSMYLCASRSGQSYEQYFGPGTRLTVT.

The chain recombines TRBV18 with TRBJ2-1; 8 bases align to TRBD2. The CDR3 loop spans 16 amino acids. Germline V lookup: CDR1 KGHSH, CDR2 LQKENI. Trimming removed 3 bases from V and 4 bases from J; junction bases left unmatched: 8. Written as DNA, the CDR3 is TGTGCCAGCTCACCGGGCGGGGGGACAAGATACAATGAGCAGTTCTTC. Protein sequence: CASSPGGGTRYNEQFF.

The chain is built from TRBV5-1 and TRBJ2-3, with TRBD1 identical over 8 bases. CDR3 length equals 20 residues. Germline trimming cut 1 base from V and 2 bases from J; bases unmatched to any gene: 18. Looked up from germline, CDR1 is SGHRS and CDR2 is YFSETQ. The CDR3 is CASSLKEYTLTGESTDTQYF. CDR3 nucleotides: TGCGCCAGCAGCTTGAAAGAGTATACGTTGACAGGGGAATCCACAGATACGCAGTATTTT. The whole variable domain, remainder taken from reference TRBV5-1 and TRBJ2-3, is KAGVTQTPRYLIKTRGQQVTLSCSPISGHRSVSWYQQTPGQGLQFLFEYFSETQRNKGNFPGRFSGRQFSNSRSEMNVSTLELGDSALYLCASSLKEYTLTGESTDTQYFGPGTRLTVL.

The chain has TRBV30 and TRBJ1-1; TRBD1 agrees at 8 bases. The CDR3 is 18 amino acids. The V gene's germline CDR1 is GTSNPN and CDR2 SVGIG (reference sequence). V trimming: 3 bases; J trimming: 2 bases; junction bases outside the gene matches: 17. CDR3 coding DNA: TGTGCCTGGAGGCGTTGGACAGGGACCTCCTCCACCAACACTGAAGCTTTCTTT. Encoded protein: CAWRRWTGTSSTNTEAFF.

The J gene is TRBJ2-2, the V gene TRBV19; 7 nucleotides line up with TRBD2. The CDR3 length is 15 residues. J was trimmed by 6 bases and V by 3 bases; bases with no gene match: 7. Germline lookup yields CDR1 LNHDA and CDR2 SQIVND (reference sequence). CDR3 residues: CASSMFRAGSGELFF. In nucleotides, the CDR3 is TGTGCCAGTAGTATGTTTCGAGCGGGGTCCGGGGAGCTGTTTTTT.

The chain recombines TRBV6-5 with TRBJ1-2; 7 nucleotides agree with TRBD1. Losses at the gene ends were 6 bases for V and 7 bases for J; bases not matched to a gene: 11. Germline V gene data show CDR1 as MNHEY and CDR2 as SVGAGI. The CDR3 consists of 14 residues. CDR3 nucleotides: TGTGCCAGCAGCCACGGACAGGTACCGGGTGGCTACACCTTC. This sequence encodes CASSHGQVPGGYTF.

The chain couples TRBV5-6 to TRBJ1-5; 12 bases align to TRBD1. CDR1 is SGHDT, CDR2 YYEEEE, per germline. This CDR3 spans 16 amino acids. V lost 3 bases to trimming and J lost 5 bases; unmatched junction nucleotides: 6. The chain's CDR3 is CASSSIGTGGHQPQHF. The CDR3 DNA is TGTGCCAGCAGCTCTATAGGGACAGGGGGCCATCAGCCCCAGCATTTT.

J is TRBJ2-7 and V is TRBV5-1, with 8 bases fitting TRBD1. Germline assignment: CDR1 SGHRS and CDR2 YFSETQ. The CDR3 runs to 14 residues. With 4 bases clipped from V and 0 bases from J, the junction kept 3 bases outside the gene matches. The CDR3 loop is CASSAGQGSYEQYF. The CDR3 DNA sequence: TGCGCCAGCAGCGCCGGACAGGGCTCCTACGAGCAGTACTTC.